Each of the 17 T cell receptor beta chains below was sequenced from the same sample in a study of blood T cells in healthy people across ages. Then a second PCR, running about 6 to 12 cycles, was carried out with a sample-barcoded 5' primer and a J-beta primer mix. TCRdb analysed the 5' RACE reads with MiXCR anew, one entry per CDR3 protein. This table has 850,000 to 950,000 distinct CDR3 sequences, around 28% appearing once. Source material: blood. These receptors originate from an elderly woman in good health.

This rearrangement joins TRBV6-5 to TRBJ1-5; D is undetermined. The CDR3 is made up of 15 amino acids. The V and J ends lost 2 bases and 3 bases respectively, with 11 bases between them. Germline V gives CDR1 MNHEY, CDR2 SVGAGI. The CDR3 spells CASSYPYADNQPQHF. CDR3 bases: TGTGCCAGCAGTTACCCTTATGCGGACAATCAGCCCCAGCATTTT.

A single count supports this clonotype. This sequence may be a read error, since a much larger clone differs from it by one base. For the CDR3, the DNA is TGTGCCAGCAGCTTAGGGCGGCAAAAACTAGGGGGGACCCAGTACTTC. Its translation: CASSLGRQKLGGTQYF. The chain carries TRBV7-2 and TRBJ2-5; possible D gene TRBD1, 6 bases. The CDR3 extends over 16 amino acids. Trimming took 1 base from V and 7 from J, leaving 19 bases between them. Germline V gives CDR1 SGHTA, CDR2 FQGNSA.

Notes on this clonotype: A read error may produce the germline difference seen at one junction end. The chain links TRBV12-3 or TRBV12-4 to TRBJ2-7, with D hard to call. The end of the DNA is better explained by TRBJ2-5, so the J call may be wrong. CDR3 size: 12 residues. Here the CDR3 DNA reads TGTGTCAGCAGTTTTCGTGGGAAGACCCAGTACTTC. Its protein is CVSSFRGKTQYF.

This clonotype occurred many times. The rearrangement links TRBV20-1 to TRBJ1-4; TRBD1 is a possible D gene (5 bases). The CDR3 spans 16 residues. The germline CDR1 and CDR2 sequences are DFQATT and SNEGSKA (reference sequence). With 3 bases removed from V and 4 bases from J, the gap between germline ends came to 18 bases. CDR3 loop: CSASLGAGWGNEKLFF. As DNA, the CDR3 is TGCAGTGCTAGCCTCGGGGCAGGGTGGGGTAATGAAAAACTGTTTTTT.

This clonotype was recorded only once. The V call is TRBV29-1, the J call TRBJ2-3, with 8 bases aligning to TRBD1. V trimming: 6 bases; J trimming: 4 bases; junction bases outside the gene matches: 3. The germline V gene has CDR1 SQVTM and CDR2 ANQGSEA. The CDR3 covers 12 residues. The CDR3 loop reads CSVAGGADTQYF. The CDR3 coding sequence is TGCAGCGTGGCAGGGGGCGCAGATACGCAGTATTTT.

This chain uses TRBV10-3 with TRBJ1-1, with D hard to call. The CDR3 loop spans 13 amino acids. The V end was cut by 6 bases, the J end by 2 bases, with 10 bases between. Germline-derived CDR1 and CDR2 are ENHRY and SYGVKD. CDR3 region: CAIRMTLNTEAFF. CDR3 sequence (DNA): TGTGCCATCAGGATGACACTAAACACTGAAGCTTTCTTT.

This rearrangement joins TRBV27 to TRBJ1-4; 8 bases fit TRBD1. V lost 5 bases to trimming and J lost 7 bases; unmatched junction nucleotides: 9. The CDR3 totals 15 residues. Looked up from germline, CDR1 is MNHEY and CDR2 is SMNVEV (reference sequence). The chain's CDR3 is CASSKSTGGGEKLFF. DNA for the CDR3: TGTGCCAGCAGTAAATCTACAGGGGGGGGTGAAAAACTGTTTTTT.

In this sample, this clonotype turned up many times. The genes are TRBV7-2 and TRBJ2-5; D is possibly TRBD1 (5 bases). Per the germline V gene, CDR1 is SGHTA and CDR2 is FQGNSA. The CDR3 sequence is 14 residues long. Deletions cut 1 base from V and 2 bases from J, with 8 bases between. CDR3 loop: CASSLEQAQETQYF. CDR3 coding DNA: TGTGCCAGCAGCTTAGAACAGGCACAAGAGACCCAGTACTTC.

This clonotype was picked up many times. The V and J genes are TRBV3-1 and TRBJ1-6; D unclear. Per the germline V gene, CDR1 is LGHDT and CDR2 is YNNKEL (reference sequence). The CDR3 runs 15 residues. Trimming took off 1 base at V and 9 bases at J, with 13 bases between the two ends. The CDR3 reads CASSQGARGPSPLHF. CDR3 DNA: TGTGCCAGCAGCCAAGGGGCAAGAGGCCCTTCACCCCTCCACTTT.

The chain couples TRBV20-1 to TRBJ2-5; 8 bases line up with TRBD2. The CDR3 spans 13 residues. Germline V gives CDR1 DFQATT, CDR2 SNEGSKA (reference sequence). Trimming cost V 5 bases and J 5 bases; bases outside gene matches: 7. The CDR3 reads CSALRGATETQYF. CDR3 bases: TGCAGTGCTCTGCGGGGGGCCACGGAGACCCAGTACTTC.

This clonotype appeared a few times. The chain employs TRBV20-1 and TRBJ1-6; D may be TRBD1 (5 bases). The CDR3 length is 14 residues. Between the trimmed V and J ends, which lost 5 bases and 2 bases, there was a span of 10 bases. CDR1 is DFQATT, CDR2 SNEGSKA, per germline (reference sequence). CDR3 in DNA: TGCAGTGCTCCGCCAGGGACCTATAATTCACCCCTCCACTTT. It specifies CSAPPGTYNSPLHF.

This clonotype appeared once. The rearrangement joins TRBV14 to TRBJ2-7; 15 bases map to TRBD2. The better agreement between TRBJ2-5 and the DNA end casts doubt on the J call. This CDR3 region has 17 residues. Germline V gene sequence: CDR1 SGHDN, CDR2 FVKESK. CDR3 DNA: TGTGCCAGCAGCCCCTGGACTAGCGGGGGGGCTGGAGAGACCCAGTACTTC. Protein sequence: CASSPWTSGGAGETQYF.

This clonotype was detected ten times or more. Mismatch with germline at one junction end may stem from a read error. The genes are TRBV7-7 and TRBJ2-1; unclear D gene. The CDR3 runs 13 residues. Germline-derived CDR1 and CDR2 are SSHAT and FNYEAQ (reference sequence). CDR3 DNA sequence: TGTGCTAGCAGCCAAGACCGGTTCAATGAGCAGTTCTTC. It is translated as CASSQDRFNEQFF.

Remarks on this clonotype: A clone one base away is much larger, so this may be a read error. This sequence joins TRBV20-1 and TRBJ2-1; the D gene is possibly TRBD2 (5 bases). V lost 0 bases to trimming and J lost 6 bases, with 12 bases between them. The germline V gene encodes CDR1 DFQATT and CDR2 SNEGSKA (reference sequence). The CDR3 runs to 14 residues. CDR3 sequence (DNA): TGCAGTGCTAGAGATTCACGGGGTCGCAATGAGCAGTTCTTC. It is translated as CSARDSRGRNEQFF.

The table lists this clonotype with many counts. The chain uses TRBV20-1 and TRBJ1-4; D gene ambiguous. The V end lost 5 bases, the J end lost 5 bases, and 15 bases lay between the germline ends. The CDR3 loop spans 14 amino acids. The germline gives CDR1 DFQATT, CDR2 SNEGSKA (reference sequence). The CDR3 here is CSALLVLGNEKLFF. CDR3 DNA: TGCAGTGCTCTGCTCGTCTTGGGGAATGAAAAACTGTTTTTT.

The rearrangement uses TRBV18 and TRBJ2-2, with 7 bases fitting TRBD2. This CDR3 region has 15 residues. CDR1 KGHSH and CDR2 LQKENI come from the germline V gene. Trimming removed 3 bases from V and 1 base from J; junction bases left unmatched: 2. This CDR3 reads CASSPWEGNTGELFF. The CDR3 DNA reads TGTGCCAGCTCACCCTGGGAGGGGAACACCGGGGAGCTGTTTTTT.

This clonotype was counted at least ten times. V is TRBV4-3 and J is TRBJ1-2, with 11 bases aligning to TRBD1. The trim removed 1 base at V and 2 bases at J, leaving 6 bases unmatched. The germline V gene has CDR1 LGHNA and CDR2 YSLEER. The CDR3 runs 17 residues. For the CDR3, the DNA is TGCGCCAGCAGCCAAGCAAGGACAGGGGGCGGGAACTATGGCTACACCTTC. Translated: CASSQARTGGGNYGYTF.